This T cell receptor beta chain was sequenced during a study of T-cell memory formation after mild COVID-19. Trimming removed 1 base from V and 2 bases from J, with 15 bases in between. The CDR3 consists of 16 residues. Germline CDR1 is LNHNV and CDR2 is YYDKDF (reference sequence). TCRalpha and TCRbeta libraries used 5'RACE with constant-segment primers and UMIs. TCRdb reprocessed the 5' RACE reads via MiXCR and lists one record per CDR3 protein. This table has around 62,000 distinct CDR3 sequences, around a quarter appearing once. Sequenced input: PBMCs or a T cell subset sorted from them (not recorded which). J is TRBJ2-7 and V is TRBV15; D uncertain. This TCR was sampled from a man younger than 35 who had mild COVID-19 (a few samples of this study predate the infection). Cell type and time point are not known. In nucleotides, the CDR3 is TGTGCCACCAGCAGAGTCTACGGACCCCAGGCCTACGAGCAGTACTTC. This gives the protein CATSRVYGPQAYEQYF.